This TCR beta chain came from a study of cytomegalovirus exposure and HLA in healthy donors. On the study more broadly: The 100 to 150 validation repertoires were reported in a later analysis to have been generated on the same platform as the approximately 700 first-cohort repertoires.

Generated by immunoSEQ multiplex PCR, the TCRdb table keeps only in-frame clones and is missing some. This sample has some 110,000 clones, with 70% to 90% found just once. Trimming left V 3 bases short and J 1 base short, with 13 bases between. Germline CDR1 MNHEY, CDR2 SMNVEV (reference sequence). CDR3 length: 17 amino acids. Sequenced input: PBMCs. The chain is built from TRBV27 and TRBJ1-6; D gene ambiguous. The receptor comes from a man aged 18-30 years in good health and CMV-seronegative. DNA of the CDR3: TGTGCCAGCAGTTTGTCGGGAAGTAGGTCCTATAATTCACCCCTCCACTTT. Translating gives CASSLSGSRSYNSPLHF.